What follows are 23 T cell receptor beta chains derived from one specimen sequenced in a study of T cell repertoires in cytomegalovirus infection. These receptors have no known antigen. One entry per CDR3 protein, called by TCRdb with MiXCR from the reads. Counted here are 830,000 or so distinct CDR3 sequences, approximately 30% occurring once; the ten biggest clones make up about an eighth. The sequenced sample was cultured CD8+ T cells from PBMCs, obtained from culture after CMV antigen stimulation. These receptors all stem from a human donor in good health (CMV status not recorded). Some clones in this sample may be carry-over from other donors' samples.

This chain links TRBV15 with TRBJ1-2, with TRBD1 matching over 8 bases. The CDR3 is made up of 15 amino acids. V lost 0 bases, J lost 2 bases, and 2 bases stayed unmatched. The germline V gene encodes CDR1 LNHNV and CDR2 YYDKDF (reference sequence). This chain's CDR3 is CATSRDQGANYGYTF. The CDR3 DNA follows: TGTGCCACCAGCAGAGATCAGGGGGCGAACTATGGCTACACCTTC.

CDR3 sequence: CASEAQGWMNTEAFF. CDR3 nucleotide sequence: TGTGCCAGCGAAGCCCAGGGGTGGATGAACACTGAAGCTTTCTTT. This chain uses TRBV7-9 with TRBJ1-1; D perhaps matches TRBD1 (6 bases). CDR1 and CDR2 from the germline V gene are SEHNR and FQNEAQ (reference sequence). Trimming shortened V by 8 bases and J by 0 bases, and 16 bases separated the two germline ends. This CDR3 region has 15 residues.

At least ten counts were recorded for this clonotype. This chain links TRBV27 with TRBJ1-2; D might be TRBD1 (6 bases). Germline V gene sequence: CDR1 MNHEY, CDR2 SMNVEV (reference sequence). The ends were cut back, 2 bases at V and 6 bases at J, with 16 bases in the middle. CDR3 size: 15 residues. The CDR3 spells CASSLRAGDFDGYTF. In DNA, the CDR3 is TGTGCCAGCAGTTTAAGGGCAGGGGATTTCGATGGCTACACCTTC.

This clonotype has a handful of counts. The genes are TRBV19 and TRBJ1-2; the D gene is possibly TRBD1 (6 bases). CDR3 size: 13 residues. In germline, CDR1 is LNHDA, CDR2 SQIVND (reference sequence). Trimming stripped 5 bases from V and 5 bases from J, with 12 bases between. The CDR3 loop reads CASSWQGRYGYTF. The CDR3 nucleotides are TGTGCCAGTAGTTGGCAGGGGAGGTATGGCTACACCTTC. Looking up the rest from reference TRBV19 and TRBJ1-2 gives the full variable domain: DGGITQSPKYLFRKEGQNVTLSCEQNLNHDAMYWYRQDPGQGLRLIYYSQIVNDFQKGDIAEGYSVSREKKESFPLTVTSAQKNPTAFYLCASSWQGRYGYTFGSGTRLTVV.

This chain joins TRBV4-1 and TRBJ1-2, with 7 bases fitting TRBD1. Germline V lookup: CDR1 MGHRA, CDR2 YSYEKL. The CDR3 consists of 14 residues. V was pared by 0 bases and J by 8 bases, with 6 bases of the junction left unmatched. This chain's CDR3 is CASSQDVRQGGYTF. CDR3 bases: TGCGCCAGCAGCCAAGACGTGAGACAGGGAGGCTACACCTTC.

The CDR3 spells CASSLGMGRLGYGYTF. The CDR3 nucleotides are TGTGCCAGCAGCTTAGGTATGGGCCGCCTTGGCTATGGCTACACCTTC. This sequence joins TRBV7-2 and TRBJ1-2, with D unclear. Germline loops: CDR1 SGHTA, CDR2 FQGNSA. CDR3 length: 16 residues. The V end lost 1 base, the J end lost 4 bases, and 16 bases lay between the germline ends.

This clonotype was detected only a few times. The rearrangement uses TRBV7-2 and TRBJ2-2; 9 positions agree with TRBD2. This CDR3 has 15 residues. The V segment lost 2 bases and the J segment 7 bases; nucleotides outside the gene matches: 5. Germline V gene sequence: CDR1 SGHTA, CDR2 FQGNSA. Here the CDR3 reads CASSLWIAGVGELFF. The DNA for the CDR3 is TGTGCCAGCAGCTTATGGATAGCGGGGGTCGGGGAGCTGTTTTTT.

V and J are TRBV15 and TRBJ1-1, with D perhaps matching TRBD1 (5 bases). V shed 0 bases and J shed 10 bases, with 9 bases lying between them. Germline V lookup: CDR1 LNHNV, CDR2 YYDKDF (reference sequence). This CDR3 is 12 amino acids long. In nucleotides, the CDR3 is TGTGCCACCAGCAGAGATGGGACGGGAGCTTTCTTT. This codes for CATSRDGTGAFF.

This clonotype showed up just a few times. The V gene is TRBV7-6, the J gene TRBJ1-6; D possibly corresponds to TRBD1 (6 bases). Germline V CDR1 and CDR2: SGHVS, FNYEAQ. The CDR3 is made up of 15 amino acids. Trimming stripped 1 base from V and 8 bases from J, with 12 bases between. The CDR3 loop reads CASSLGWGPDSPLHF. In DNA, the CDR3 is TGTGCCAGCAGCTTAGGTTGGGGGCCTGATTCACCCCTCCACTTT.

This clonotype has just a few counts. The chain employs TRBV7-9 and TRBJ2-6; TRBD2 agrees at 8 bases. V was clipped by 6 bases and J by 0 bases; unmatched bases: 4. From germline, CDR1 is SEHNR and CDR2 FQNEAQ (reference sequence). The CDR3 loop spans 16 amino acids. CDR3 amino acids: CASRAGGFSGANVLTF. CDR3 DNA: TGTGCCAGCAGGGCGGGGGGCTTCTCTGGGGCCAACGTCCTGACTTTC.

This clonotype was seen many times. The chain uses TRBV13 and TRBJ1-6; D gene unclear. Trimming removed 1 base at V and 7 bases at J, with 20 bases between. The CDR3 spans 18 residues. Germline-derived CDR1 and CDR2 are PRHDT and FYEKMQ (reference sequence). The DNA of the CDR3 is TGTGCCAGCAGCTTAGCCCTGAACACCGAGGGCCCAAATTCACCCCTCCACTTT. Amino acids: CASSLALNTEGPNSPLHF.

This clonotype was seen a handful of times. The chain carries TRBV6-1 and TRBJ2-1; maybe TRBD1 (5 bases). Germline CDR1 and CDR2: MNHNS and SASEGT. V was cut by 10 bases and J by 8 bases, with 18 bases left in between. This CDR3 region has 13 residues. In DNA, the CDR3 is TGTGCCACCATGGGGCTAAGAGAGGATGAGCAGTTCTTC. Protein sequence: CATMGLREDEQFF.

As for this clonotype: A read error is possible here, since a much larger clone lies one base away. V usage is TRBV5-5 and J usage is TRBJ1-1; D not resolved. CDR3 length: 18 amino acids. V was pared by 3 bases and J by 0 bases, with 21 bases between. In germline, CDR1 is SGHKS, CDR2 YYEKEE (reference sequence). CDR3: CASSSYYSGITMNTEAFF. DNA for the CDR3: TGTGCCAGCAGCTCTTATTACAGTGGAATTACCATGAACACTGAAGCTTTCTTT.

The rearrangement joins TRBV7-2 to TRBJ2-7; no clear D gene. V gave up 11 bases and J gave up 10 bases, with 18 bases separating them. Germline CDR1 is SGHTA and CDR2 is FQGNSA. The CDR3 is made up of 11 amino acids. The CDR3 coding sequence is TGTGCCCTCAGCTTTTCGGAGAACCAGTACTTC. Protein: CALSFSENQYF.

This clonotype was detected many times. The chain uses TRBV2 and TRBJ2-7; TRBD2 agrees at 8 bases. This CDR3 is built from 14 residues. Germline CDR1 and CDR2: SNHLY and FYNNEI. With V trimmed by 5 bases and J by 4 bases, 7 bases remained unmatched. CDR3 nucleotide sequence: TGTGCCAGCAGTCGGGGGGGACTTGGGTACGAGCAGTACTTC. Translating gives CASSRGGLGYEQYF.

This clonotype occurred many times. The CDR3 nucleotides read TGTGCCAGCAGTGACAGACTCCGAGGGCCCCAGCATTTT. Translating it yields CASSDRLRGPQHF. The rearrangement uses TRBV7-6 and TRBJ1-5; a weak D match, TRBD1 (5 bases). The V and J ends lost 6 bases and 9 bases respectively, with 15 bases between them. Looked up from germline, CDR1 is SGHVS and CDR2 is FNYEAQ. This CDR3 is built from 13 residues.

This clonotype turned up a few times. The chain employs TRBV6-1 and TRBJ2-7; tentative D call: TRBD1 (6 bases). CDR3 size: 12 residues. From germline, CDR1 is MNHNS and CDR2 SASEGT. Deletions cut 5 bases from V and 5 bases from J, with 10 bases between. CDR3 sequence: CASSINRDEQYF. In DNA form, the CDR3 reads TGTGCCAGCAGTATAAACAGGGACGAGCAGTACTTC.

In this sample, this clonotype turned up once. A much larger clone differs by one base, so this may be a read error. The V gene is TRBV7-2, the J gene TRBJ2-1; tentative D call: TRBD1 (6 bases). Trimming removed 4 bases from V and 0 bases from J, with 13 bases in between. Germline loops: CDR1 SGHTA, CDR2 FQGNSA. The CDR3 loop spans 16 amino acids. The CDR3 here is CTSSSLDRSSYNEQFF. As DNA, the CDR3 is TGTACCAGCAGCTCCCTCGACAGGAGCTCCTACAATGAGCAGTTCTTC.

This clonotype was counted at least ten times. The genes are TRBV6-5 and TRBJ1-1, with TRBD1 identical over 8 bases. CDR1 and CDR2 (germline): MNHEY, SVGAGI. This CDR3 comprises 17 residues. J lost 10 bases, V lost 0 bases, and 16 bases had no gene match. The CDR3 DNA is TGTGCCAGCAGTTACTCGAGGGCCCGGTGGGGACAGGCTCCAGCTTTCTTT. It yields the protein CASSYSRARWGQAPAFF.

This clonotype appeared a few times. This chain joins TRBV12-3 or TRBV12-4 and TRBJ1-4; D gene uncertain. With 1 base removed from V and 12 bases from J, the gap between germline ends came to 9 bases. This CDR3 is built from 12 residues. CDR3 in amino acids: CASSLVRLELFF. CDR3 bases: TGTGCCAGCAGTTTAGTCCGGTTGGAACTGTTTTTT.

This chain joins TRBV6-1 and TRBJ2-7; D may be TRBD1 or TRBD2 (5 bases each). The CDR3 sequence is 17 residues long. The V end was cut by 2 bases, the J end by 0 bases, with 17 bases between. Germline CDR1 and CDR2: MNHNS and SASEGT. The CDR3: CASSEKSWGAGSYEQYF. The CDR3 DNA sequence: TGTGCCAGCAGTGAAAAAAGCTGGGGCGCGGGCTCCTACGAGCAGTACTTC.

V is TRBV12-5 and J is TRBJ1-1; D is perhaps TRBD1 (5 bases). CDR3 length: 15 residues. CDR1 is LGHNT, CDR2 FRNRAP, per germline. The V end lost 0 bases, the J end lost 1 base, and 9 bases lay between the germline ends. The CDR3 sequence: CASGLVRGQNTEAFF. The CDR3 region has the DNA TGTGCTAGTGGTTTGGTTAGGGGCCAGAACACTGAAGCTTTCTTT.

V usage is TRBV2 and J usage is TRBJ2-7; D ambiguous. CDR3 length: 16 amino acids. The germline V gene encodes CDR1 SNHLY and CDR2 FYNNEI. The V end lost 2 bases, the J end lost 8 bases, and 22 bases lay between the germline ends. The CDR3 region is CASSEWDIGGDRQQYF. The CDR3 coding sequence is TGTGCCAGCAGTGAATGGGATATAGGCGGCGATCGGCAGCAGTACTTC. Using reference TRBV2 and TRBJ2-7 for the parts outside the CDR3, the full variable domain is EPEVTQTPSHQVTQMGQEVILRCVPISNHLYFYWYRQILGQKVEFLVSFYNNEISEKSEIFDDQFSVERPDGSNFTLKIRSTKLEDSAMYFCASSEWDIGGDRQQYFGPGTRLTVT.